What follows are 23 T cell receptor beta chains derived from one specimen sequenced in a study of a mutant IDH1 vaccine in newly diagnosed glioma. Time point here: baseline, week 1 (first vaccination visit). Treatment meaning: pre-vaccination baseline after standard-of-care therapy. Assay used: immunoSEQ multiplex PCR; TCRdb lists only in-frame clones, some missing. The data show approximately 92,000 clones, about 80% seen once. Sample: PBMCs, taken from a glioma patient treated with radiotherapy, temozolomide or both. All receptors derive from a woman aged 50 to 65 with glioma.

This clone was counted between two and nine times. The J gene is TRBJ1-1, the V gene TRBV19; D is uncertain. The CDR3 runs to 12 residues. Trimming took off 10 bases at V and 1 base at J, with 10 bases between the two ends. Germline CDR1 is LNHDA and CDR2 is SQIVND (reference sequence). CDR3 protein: CATRRGNTEAFF. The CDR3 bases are TGTGCCACCCGACGGGGGAACACTGAAGCTTTCTTT.

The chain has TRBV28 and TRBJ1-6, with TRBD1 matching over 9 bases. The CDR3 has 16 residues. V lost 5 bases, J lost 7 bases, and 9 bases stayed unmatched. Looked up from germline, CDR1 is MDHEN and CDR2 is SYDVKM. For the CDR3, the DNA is TGTGCCAGCAGTGTCCCCGGGACAGGGCCAAATTCACCCCTCCACTTT. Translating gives CASSVPGTGPNSPLHF.

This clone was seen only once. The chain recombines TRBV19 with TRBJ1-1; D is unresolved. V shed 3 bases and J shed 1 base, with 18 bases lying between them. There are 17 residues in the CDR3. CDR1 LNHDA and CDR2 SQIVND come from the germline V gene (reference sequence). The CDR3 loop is CASSMALMGGSNTEAFF. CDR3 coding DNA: TGTGCCAGTAGTATGGCACTTATGGGAGGGTCGAACACTGAAGCTTTCTTT. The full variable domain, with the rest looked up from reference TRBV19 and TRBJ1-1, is DGGITQSPKYLFRKEGQNVTLSCEQNLNHDAMYWYRQDPGQGLRLIYYSQIVNDFQKGDIAEGYSVSREKKESFPLTVTSAQKNPTAFYLCASSMALMGGSNTEAFFGQGTRLTVV.

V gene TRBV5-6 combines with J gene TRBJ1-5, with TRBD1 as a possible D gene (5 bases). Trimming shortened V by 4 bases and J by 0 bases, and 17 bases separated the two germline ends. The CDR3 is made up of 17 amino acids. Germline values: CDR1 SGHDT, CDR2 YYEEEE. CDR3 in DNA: TGTGCCAGCAGCAAGGAGACAGAGAGGAATAGCAATCAGCCCCAGCATTTT. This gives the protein CASSKETERNSNQPQHF.

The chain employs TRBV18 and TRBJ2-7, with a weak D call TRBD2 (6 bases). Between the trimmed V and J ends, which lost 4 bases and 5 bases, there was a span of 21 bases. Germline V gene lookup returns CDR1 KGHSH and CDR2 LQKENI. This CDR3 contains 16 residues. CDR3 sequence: CASSLNRAGGSHEQYF. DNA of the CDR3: TGTGCCAGCTCACTTAACCGGGCCGGGGGAAGCCACGAGCAGTACTTC. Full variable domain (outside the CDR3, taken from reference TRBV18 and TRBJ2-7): NAGVMQNPRHLVRRRGQEARLRCSPMKGHSHVYWYRQLPEEGLKFMVYLQKENIIDESGMPKERFSAEFPKEGPSILRIQQVVRGDSAAYFCASSLNRAGGSHEQYFGPGTRLTVT.

CDR3 residues: CASSPGGFEQYF. CDR3 DNA sequence: TGTGCCAGCAGCCCAGGGGGGTTCGAGCAGTACTTC. The gene calls are TRBV7-3 and TRBJ2-7; possible D gene TRBD1, 7 bases. The CDR3 runs to 12 residues. Looked up from germline, CDR1 is SGHTA and CDR2 is FQGTGA. The V and J ends lost 5 bases and 6 bases respectively, with 11 bases between them.

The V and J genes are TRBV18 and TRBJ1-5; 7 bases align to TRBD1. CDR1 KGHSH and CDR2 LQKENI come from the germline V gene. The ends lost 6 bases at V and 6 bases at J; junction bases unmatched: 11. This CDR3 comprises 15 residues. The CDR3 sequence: CASSEGTDGSQPQHF. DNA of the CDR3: TGTGCCAGCTCGGAAGGGACAGATGGCAGTCAGCCCCAGCATTTT.

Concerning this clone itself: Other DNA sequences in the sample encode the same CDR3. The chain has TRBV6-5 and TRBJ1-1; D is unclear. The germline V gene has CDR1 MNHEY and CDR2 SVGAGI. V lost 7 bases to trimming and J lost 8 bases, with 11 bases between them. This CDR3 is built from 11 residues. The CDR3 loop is CASTVGREAFF. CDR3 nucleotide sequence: TGTGCCAGCACCGTTGGGCGGGAAGCTTTCTTT.

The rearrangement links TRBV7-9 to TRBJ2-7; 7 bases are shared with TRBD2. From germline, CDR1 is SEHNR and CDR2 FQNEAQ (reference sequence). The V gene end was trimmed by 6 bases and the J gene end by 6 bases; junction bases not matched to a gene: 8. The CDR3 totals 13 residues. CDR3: CASRREGAPEQYF. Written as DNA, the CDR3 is TGTGCCAGCAGAAGGGAGGGAGCGCCCGAGCAGTACTTC.

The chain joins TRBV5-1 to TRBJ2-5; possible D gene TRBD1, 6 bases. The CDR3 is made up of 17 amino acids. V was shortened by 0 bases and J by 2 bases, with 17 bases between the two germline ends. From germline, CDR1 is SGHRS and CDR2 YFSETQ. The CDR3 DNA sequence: TGCGCCAGCAGCTTGGGGGTCTGGACAGCAGCACAAGAGACCCAGTACTTC. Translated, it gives CASSLGVWTAAQETQYF.

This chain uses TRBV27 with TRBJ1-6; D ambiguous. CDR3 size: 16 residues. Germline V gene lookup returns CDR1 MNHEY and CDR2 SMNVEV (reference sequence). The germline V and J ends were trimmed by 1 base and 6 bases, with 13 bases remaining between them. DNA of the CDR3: TGTGCCAGCAGTTTATGGCCAGGACTCCTTAATTCACCCCTCCACTTT. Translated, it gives CASSLWPGLLNSPLHF.

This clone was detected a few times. As DNA, the CDR3 is TGTGCCAGCAGCGAAAGTGGCTACACCTTC. This sequence encodes CASSESGYTF. This rearrangement joins TRBV2 to TRBJ1-2; D not resolved. Germline CDR1 and CDR2: SNHLY and FYNNEI. The CDR3 has 10 amino acids. Trimming stripped 6 bases from V and 7 bases from J, with 6 bases between.

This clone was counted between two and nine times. The DNA of the CDR3 is TGCAGCGTTGAAGGAGGGGCCACTGAAGCTTTCTTT. Translating gives CSVEGGATEAFF. This chain links TRBV29-1 with TRBJ1-1; D may be TRBD1 (5 bases). The V end was cut by 1 base, the J end by 4 bases, with 7 bases between. The germline CDR1 and CDR2 sequences are SQVTM and ANQGSEA. This CDR3 contains 12 residues.

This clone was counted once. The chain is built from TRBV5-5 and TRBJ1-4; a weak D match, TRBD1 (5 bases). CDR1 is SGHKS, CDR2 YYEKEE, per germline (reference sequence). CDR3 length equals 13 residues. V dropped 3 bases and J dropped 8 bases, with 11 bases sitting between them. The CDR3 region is CASSSVQEEKLFF. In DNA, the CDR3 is TGTGCCAGCAGCTCGGTACAGGAGGAAAAACTGTTTTTT. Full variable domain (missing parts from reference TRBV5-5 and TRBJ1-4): DAGVTQSPTHLIKTRGQQVTLRCSPISGHKSVSWYQQVLGQGPQFIFQYYEKEERGRGNFPDRFSARQFPNYSSELNVNALLLGDSALYLCASSSVQEEKLFFGSGTQLSVL.

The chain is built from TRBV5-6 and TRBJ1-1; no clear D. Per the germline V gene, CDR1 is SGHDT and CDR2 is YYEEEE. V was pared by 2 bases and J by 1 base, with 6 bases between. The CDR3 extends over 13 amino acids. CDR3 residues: CASSFSPNTEAFF. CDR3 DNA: TGTGCCAGCAGCTTCAGTCCGAACACTGAAGCTTTCTTT.

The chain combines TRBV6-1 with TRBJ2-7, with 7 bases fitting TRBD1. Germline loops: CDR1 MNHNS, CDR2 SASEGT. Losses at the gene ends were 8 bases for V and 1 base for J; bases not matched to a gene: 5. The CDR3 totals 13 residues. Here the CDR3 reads CASVRDSSYEQYF. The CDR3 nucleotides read TGTGCCAGCGTCCGGGACAGTTCCTACGAGCAGTACTTC.

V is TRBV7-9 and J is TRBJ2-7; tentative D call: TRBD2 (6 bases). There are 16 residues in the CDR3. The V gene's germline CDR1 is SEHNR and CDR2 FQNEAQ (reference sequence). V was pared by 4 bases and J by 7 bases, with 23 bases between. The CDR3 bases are TGTGCCAGCAGCTCAGGAGGAGGGGCGACGATTCGGGAGCAGTACTTC. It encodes CASSSGGGATIREQYF.

CDR3 amino acids: CASRDGRGTDTQYF. The CDR3 region has the DNA TGTGCCAGCAGAGATGGCAGGGGCACAGATACGCAGTATTTT. The V call is TRBV2, the J call TRBJ2-3; weak D call: TRBD1 (5 bases). The CDR3 sequence is 14 residues long. Per germline, CDR1 SNHLY and CDR2 FYNNEI. V was pared by 6 bases and J by 1 base, with 11 bases between. Filled out from reference TRBV2 and TRBJ2-3, the complete variable domain reads EPEVTQTPSHQVTQMGQEVILRCVPISNHLYFYWYRQILGQKVEFLVSFYNNEISEKSEIFDDQFSVERPDGSNFTLKIRSTKLEDSAMYFCASRDGRGTDTQYFGPGTRLTVL.

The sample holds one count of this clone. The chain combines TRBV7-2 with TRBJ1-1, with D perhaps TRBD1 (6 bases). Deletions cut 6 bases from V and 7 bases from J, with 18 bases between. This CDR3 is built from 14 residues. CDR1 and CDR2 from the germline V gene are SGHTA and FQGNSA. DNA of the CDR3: TGTGCCAGCAGTAGAAACAGGGTCCCAAATGAAGCTTTCTTT. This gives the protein CASSRNRVPNEAFF.

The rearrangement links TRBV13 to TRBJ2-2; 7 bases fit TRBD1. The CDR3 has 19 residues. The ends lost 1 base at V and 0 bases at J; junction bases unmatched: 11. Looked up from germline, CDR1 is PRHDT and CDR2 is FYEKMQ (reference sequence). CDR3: CASSLEGARRGSNTGELFF. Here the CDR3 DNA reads TGTGCCAGCAGCTTAGAGGGGGCGCGACGGGGATCGAACACCGGGGAGCTGTTTTTT.

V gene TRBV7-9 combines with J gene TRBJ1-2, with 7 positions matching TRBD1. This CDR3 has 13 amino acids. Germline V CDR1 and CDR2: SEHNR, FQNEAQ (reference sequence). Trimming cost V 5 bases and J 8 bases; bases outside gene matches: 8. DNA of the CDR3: TGTGCCAGCAGCGAGCGGACAGGAGGGGGCTACACCTTC. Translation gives CASSERTGGGYTF.

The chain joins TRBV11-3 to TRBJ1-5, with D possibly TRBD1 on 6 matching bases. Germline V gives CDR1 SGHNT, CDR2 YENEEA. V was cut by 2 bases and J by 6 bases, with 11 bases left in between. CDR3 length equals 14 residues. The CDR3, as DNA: TGTGCCAGCAGCTTACGCAGGGGATCTCAGCCCCAGCATTTT. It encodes CASSLRRGSQPQHF.

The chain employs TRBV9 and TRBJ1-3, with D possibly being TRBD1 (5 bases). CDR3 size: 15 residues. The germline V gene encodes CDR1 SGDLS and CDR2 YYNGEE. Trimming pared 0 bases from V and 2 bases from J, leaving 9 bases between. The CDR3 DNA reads TGTGCCAGCAGCGTAGAGGGAGGGGCTGGAAACACCATATATTTT. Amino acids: CASSVEGGAGNTIYF. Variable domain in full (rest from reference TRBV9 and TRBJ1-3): DSGVTQTPKHLITATGQRVTLRCSPRSGDLSVYWYQQSLDQGLQFLIQYYNGEERAKGNILERFSAQQFPDLHSELNLSSLELGDSALYFCASSVEGGAGNTIYFGEGSWLTVV.